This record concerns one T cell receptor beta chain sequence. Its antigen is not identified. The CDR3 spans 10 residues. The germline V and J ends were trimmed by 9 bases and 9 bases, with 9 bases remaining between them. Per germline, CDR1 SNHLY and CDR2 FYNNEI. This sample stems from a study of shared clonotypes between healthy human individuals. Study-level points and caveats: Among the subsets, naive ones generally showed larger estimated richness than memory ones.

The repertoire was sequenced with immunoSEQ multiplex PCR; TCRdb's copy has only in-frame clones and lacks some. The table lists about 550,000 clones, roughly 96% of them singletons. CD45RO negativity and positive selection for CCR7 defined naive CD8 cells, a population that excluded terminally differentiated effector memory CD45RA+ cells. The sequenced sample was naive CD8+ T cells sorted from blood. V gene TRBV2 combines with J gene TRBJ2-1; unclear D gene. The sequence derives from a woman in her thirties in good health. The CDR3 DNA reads TGTGCCAGGCTAAGCCGTGAGCAGTTCTTC. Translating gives CARLSREQFF.